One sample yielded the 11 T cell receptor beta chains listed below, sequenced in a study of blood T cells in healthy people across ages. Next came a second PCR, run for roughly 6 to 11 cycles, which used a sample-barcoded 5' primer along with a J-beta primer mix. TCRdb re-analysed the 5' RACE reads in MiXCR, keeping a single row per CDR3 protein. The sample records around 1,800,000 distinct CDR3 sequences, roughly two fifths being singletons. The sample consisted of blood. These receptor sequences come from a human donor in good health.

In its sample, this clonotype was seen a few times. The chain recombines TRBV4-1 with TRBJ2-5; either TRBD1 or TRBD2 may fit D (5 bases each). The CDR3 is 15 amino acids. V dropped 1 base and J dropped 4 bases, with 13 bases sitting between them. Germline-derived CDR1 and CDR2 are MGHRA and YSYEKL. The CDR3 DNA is TGCGCCAGCAGCCAAGCATTCCTTGGGGGAGAGACCCAGTACTTC. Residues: CASSQAFLGGETQYF.

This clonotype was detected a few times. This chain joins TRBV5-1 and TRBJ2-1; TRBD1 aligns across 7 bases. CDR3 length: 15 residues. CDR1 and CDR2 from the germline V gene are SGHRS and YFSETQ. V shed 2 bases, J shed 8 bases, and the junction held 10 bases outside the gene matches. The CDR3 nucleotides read TGCGCCAGCAGCTTCCGGGACAGATACAACGATGAGCAGTTCTTC. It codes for CASSFRDRYNDEQFF.

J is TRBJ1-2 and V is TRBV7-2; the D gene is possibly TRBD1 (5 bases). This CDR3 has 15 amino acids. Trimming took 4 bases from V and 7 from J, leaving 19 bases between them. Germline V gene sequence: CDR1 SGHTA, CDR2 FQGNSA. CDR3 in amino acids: CASSSTPGLSFGYTF. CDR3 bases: TGTGCCAGCAGCTCGACCCCGGGACTCTCCTTTGGCTACACCTTC.

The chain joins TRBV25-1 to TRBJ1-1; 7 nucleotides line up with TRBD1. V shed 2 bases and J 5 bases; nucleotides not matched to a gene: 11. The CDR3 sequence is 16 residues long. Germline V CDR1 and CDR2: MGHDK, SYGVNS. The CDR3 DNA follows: TGTGCCAGCAGTGAACCGGAGGGGGCAGCGTGGACTGAAGCTTTCTTT. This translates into CASSEPEGAAWTEAFF.

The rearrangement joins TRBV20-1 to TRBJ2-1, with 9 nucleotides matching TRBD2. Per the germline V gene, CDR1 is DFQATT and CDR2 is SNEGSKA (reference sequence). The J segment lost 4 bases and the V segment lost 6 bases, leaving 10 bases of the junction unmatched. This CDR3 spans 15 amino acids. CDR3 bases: TGCAGTGCGGGCGGTATAGCGGGGGCGTACAATGAGCAGTTCTTC. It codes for CSAGGIAGAYNEQFF.

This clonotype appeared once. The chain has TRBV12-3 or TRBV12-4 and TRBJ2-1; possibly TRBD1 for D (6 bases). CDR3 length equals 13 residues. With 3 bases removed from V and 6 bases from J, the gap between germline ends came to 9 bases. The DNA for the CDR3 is TGTGCCAGCAGTTTTTGGGACACCAATGAGCAGTTCTTC. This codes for CASSFWDTNEQFF.

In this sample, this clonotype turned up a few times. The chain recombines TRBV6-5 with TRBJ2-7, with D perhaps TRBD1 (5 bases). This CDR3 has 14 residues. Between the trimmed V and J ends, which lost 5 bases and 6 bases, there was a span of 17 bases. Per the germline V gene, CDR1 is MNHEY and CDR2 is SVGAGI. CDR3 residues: CASSQPLRGREQYF. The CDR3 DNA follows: TGTGCCAGCAGTCAGCCTCTAAGGGGCCGCGAGCAGTACTTC.

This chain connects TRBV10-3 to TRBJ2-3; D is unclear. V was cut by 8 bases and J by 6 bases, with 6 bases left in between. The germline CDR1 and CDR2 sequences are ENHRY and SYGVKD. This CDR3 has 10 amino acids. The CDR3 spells CAIPPDTQYF. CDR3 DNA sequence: TGTGCCATCCCCCCGGATACGCAGTATTTT.

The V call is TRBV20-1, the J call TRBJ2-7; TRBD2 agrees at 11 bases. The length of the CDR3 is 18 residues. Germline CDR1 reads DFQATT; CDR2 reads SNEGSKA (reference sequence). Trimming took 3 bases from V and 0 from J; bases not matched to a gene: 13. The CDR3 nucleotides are TGCAGTGCTAGGGGGACGGGACTAGCGGTGATAAGCTCCTACGAGCAGTACTTC. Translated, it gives CSARGTGLAVISSYEQYF.

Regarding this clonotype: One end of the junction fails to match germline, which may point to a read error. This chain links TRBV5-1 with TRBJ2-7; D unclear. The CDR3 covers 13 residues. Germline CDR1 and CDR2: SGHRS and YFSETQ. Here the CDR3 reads CASRILNSYELYF. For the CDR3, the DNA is TGCGCCAGCCGGATTCTGAACTCCTACGAGCTGTACTTC.

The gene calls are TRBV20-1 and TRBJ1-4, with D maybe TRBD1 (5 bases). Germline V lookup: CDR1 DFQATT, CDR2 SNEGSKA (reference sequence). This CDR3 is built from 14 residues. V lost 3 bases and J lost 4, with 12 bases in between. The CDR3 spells CSASLDSVNEKLFF. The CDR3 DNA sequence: TGCAGTGCTAGCCTCGACAGCGTTAATGAAAAACTGTTTTTT.